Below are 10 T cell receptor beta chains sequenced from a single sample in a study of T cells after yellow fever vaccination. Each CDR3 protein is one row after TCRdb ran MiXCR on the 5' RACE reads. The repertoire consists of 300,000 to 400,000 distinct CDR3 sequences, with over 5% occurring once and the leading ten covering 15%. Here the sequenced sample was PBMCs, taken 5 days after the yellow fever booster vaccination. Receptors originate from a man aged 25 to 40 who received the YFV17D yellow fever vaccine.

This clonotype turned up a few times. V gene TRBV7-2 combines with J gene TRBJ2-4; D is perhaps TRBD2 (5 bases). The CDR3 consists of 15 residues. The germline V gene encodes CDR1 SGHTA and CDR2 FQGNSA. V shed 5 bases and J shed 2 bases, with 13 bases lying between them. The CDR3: CASSPTGKTKNIQYF. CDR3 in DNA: TGTGCCAGCAGCCCAACGGGGAAAACCAAAAACATTCAGTACTTC.

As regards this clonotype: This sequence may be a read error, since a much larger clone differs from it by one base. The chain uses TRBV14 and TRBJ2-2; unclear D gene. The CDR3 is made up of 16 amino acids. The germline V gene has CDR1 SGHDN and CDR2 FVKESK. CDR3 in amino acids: CASSQDSRYYTEELFF. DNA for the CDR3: TGTGCCAGCAGCCAAGACTCGCGGTACTATACCGAGGAGCTGTTTTTT.

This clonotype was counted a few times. CDR3 residues: CASSSYRDNTGELFF. In DNA form, the CDR3 reads TGTGCCAGCAGTTCCTACAGGGATAACACCGGGGAGCTGTTTTTT. J is TRBJ2-2 and V is TRBV27, with a possible D match to TRBD1 (6 bases). CDR1 is MNHEY, CDR2 SMNVEV, per germline (reference sequence). Trimming took 4 bases from V and 2 from J, leaving 11 bases between them. The CDR3 runs 15 residues.

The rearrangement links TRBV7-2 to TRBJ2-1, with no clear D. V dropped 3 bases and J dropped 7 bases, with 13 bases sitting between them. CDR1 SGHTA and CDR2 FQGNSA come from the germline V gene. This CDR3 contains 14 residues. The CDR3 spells CASSLSHNSNEQFF. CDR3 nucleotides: TGTGCCAGCAGCTTGAGTCACAACTCTAATGAGCAGTTCTTC.

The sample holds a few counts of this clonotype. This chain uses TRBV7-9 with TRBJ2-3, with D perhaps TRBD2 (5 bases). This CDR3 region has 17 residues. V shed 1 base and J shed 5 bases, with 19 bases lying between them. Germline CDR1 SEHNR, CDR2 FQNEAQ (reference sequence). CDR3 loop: CASSLDYRTDWGDTQYF. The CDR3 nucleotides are TGTGCCAGCAGCTTAGATTACCGAACGGACTGGGGAGATACGCAGTATTTT.

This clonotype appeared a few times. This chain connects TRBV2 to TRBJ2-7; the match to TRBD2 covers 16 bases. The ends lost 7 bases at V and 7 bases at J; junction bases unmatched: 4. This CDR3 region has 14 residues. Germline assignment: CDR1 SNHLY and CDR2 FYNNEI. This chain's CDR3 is CASIPGLAGGEQYF. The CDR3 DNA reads TGTGCCAGCATCCCGGGACTAGCGGGAGGGGAGCAGTACTTC.

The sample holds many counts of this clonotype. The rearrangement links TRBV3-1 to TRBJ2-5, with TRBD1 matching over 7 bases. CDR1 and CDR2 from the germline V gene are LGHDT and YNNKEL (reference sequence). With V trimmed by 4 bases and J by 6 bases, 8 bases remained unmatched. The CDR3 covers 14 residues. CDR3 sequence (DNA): TGTGCCAGCAGCCCCCAGGGGGATTCAAAGACCCAGTACTTC. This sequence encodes CASSPQGDSKTQYF.

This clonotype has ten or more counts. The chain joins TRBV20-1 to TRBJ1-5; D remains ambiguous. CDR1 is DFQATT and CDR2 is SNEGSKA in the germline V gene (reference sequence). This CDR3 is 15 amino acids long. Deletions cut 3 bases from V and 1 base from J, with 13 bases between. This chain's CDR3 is CSASIGEWSNQPQHF. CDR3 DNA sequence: TGCAGTGCTAGTATTGGCGAGTGGAGCAATCAGCCCCAGCATTTT.

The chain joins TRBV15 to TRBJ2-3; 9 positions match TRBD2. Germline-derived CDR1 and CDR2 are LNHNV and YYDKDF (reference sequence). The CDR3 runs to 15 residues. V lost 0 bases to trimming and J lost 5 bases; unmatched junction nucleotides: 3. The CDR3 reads CATSRESTSGDTQYF. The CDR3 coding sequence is TGTGCCACCAGCAGAGAGTCGACTAGCGGAGATACGCAGTATTTT.

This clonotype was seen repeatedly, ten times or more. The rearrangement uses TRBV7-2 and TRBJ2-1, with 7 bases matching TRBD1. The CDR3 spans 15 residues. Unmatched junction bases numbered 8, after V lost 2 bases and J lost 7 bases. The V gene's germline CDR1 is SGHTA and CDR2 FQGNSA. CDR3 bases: TGTGCCAGCAGCTTACGACAGGGTCGGACTAATGAGCAGTTCTTC. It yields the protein CASSLRQGRTNEQFF.